Below, 31 T cell receptor beta chains from the same sample are listed, as sequenced in a study of CD8+ T cells in alopecia areata. Pooled cells of cutaneous lymph node origin were sorted on CD4, CD8alpha, NKG2D, NKG2ACE and other markers. RNA extraction and reverse transcription yielded cDNA as sequencing template. Clones were sequenced by immunoSEQ multiplex PCR, and TCRdb holds only the in-frame ones, with some missing. The sample includes 270,000 or so clones, none of them occurring once. The sample consisted of CD4+ T cells sorted from a lymph node. These receptors were obtained from a C3H/HeJ mouse with alopecia areata. The MHC haplotype of this mouse line is H2-k.

Regarding this clone: Gene labels here are mouse ones. Incomplete CDR3 DNA: TGTGCCAGCAGTGCTACAGGGGAGGAC. It yields the protein CASSATGED. The CDR3 in its entirety is CASSATGEDTQYF. The rearrangement uses TRBV13-3 and TRBJ2-5, with 7 bases lining up with TRBD1. The read halts 4 residues ahead of the CDR3 end, with the missing end drawn from the germline J gene. The V gene's germline CDR1 is NNHDY and CDR2 SYVADS. The CDR3 has 13 residues.

As to this clone: Gene names denote mouse genes. The read comes to an end 4 residues before the CDR3 does, leaving the germline J gene to fill in the end. V is TRBV29 and J is TRBJ2-7; possible D gene TRBD2, 6 bases. The CDR3 sequence is 13 residues long. CDR1 and CDR2 from the germline V gene are MSHET and SYDVDS. The chain's CDR3 is CASSLPGEYEQYF. The part of the CDR3 DNA that was read is TGTGCTAGCAGTTTGCCTGGGGAATAT.

This clone has a handful of counts. Gene names denote mouse genes. The read falls 4 residues short of the CDR3 end, and the missing part is taken from the germline J gene. This chain links TRBV13-2 with TRBJ2-3; a possible D gene is TRBD1 (5 bases). CDR1 is NNHNN, CDR2 SYGAGS, per germline (reference sequence). V lost 2 bases, J lost 0 bases, and 13 bases lay in between. This CDR3 region has 16 residues. CDR3 protein: CASGDQWTSSAETLYF. The part of the CDR3 DNA that was read is TGTGCCAGCGGTGACCAATGGACATCTAGTGCAGAA.

This clone was counted only a few times. Gene names refer to mouse genes. Read sequence stops 4 residues before the CDR3 end, and the germline J gene provides the missing end. The chain employs TRBV13-3 and TRBJ1-2, with D unresolved. Between the trimmed V and J ends, which lost 6 bases and 0 bases, there was a span of 9 bases. This CDR3 spans 13 amino acids. Germline loops: CDR1 NNHDY, CDR2 SYVADS. The sequenced CDR3 bases are TGTGCCAGCAAGAACAGTGCAAACTCC. This translates into CASKNSANS. The whole CDR3 protein reads CASKNSANSDYTF.

This clone was observed a few times. Each gene name is a mouse one. The sequenced fragment ends 4 residues before the CDR3 boundary, so the rest is inferred from the germline J gene. J is TRBJ1-2 and V is TRBV13-2; D is unclear. CDR1 is NNHNN, CDR2 SYGAGS, per germline (reference sequence). This CDR3 has 15 residues. The germline V and J ends were trimmed by 0 bases and 0 bases, with 9 bases remaining between them. CDR3 DNA, as far as it was read: TGTGCCAGCGGTGATGCTCCCAGTACAAACTCC. This gives the protein CASGDAPSTNS. The full CDR3 reads CASGDAPSTNSDYTF.

This clone was seen more than once but under ten times. Gene names and germline refer to mouse. The read is 4 residues too short to cover the CDR3 end, so that end is filled in from the germline J gene. The chain employs TRBV5 and TRBJ2-7; 7 positions agree with TRBD2. The length of the CDR3 is 15 residues. Germline trimming cut 0 bases from V and 2 bases from J; bases unmatched to any gene: 4. Germline V gene sequence: CDR1 LGHNA, CDR2 YNLKQL (reference sequence). CDR3 amino acids: CASSQDNLGAYEQYF. The CDR3 DNA, read in part, is TGTGCCAGCAGCCAAGATAACCTGGGGGCCTAT.

The table lists this clone with a few counts. The gene symbols are mouse symbols. The read gets to within 4 residues of the CDR3 end, and the germline J gene fills in the rest. The gene calls are TRBV13-1 and TRBJ2-1, with a possible D match to TRBD1 (6 bases). The CDR3 is made up of 15 amino acids. Between the trimmed V and J ends, which lost 0 bases and 3 bases, there was a span of 10 bases. Germline CDR1 reads NSHNY; CDR2 reads SYGAGN. CDR3 sequence reads: CASSDGGTSYAEQFF. CDR3 DNA, as far as it was read: TGTGCCAGCAGTGATGGCGGGACATCCTATGCT.

About this clone: All gene names here are mouse names. The sequenced fragment ends 4 residues before the CDR3 boundary, so the rest is inferred from the germline J gene. The V call is TRBV1, the J call TRBJ2-2, with TRBD1 identical over 10 bases. The CDR3 has 16 amino acids. Germline CDR1 is NSQYPW and CDR2 is LRSPGD (reference sequence). V shed 3 bases and J 3 bases; nucleotides not matched to a gene: 4. The part of the CDR3 DNA that was read is TGCACCTGCAGTGCCCAGGACAGGGGGGACACCGGG. Protein sequence: CTCSAQDRGDTG. The full CDR3 protein reads CTCSAQDRGDTGQLYF. Based on the CDR3 plus reference TRBV1 and TRBJ2-2, the full variable domain is VTLLEQNPRWRLVPRGQAVNLRCILKNSQYPWMSWYQQDLQKQLQWLFTLRSPGDKEVKSLPGADYLATRVTDTELRLQVANMSQGRTLYCTCSAQDRGDTGQLYFGEGSKLTVL.

Only a few counts were recorded for this clone. Gene names are mouse gene names. The read ends 4 residues shy of where the CDR3 ends; the end is completed using the germline J gene. The chain joins TRBV5 to TRBJ2-4, with D tentatively TRBD1 or TRBD2 (6 bases each). CDR1 LGHNA and CDR2 YNLKQL come from the germline V gene (reference sequence). V lost 1 base, J lost 0 bases, and 8 bases lay in between. CDR3 length: 15 residues. CDR3 sequence reads: CASSQGGLSQNTLYF. The CDR3 bases that were read are TGTGCCAGCAGCCAAGGGGGGCTCAGTCAAAAC.

This clone showed up many times. The gene names here belong to mouse. Read coverage stops 4 residues before the CDR3 terminus; the germline J gene supplies the remainder. The chain joins TRBV17 to TRBJ1-2; no clear D gene. The CDR3 is 14 residues long. CDR1 and CDR2 from the germline V gene are MNHDT and YYDKIL. Between the trimmed V and J ends, which lost 0 bases and 0 bases, there was a span of 5 bases. Partial CDR3 DNA: TGTGCTAGCAGTAGAGATGGGGCAAACTCC. It yields the protein CASSRDGANS. Given in full, the CDR3 is CASSRDGANSDYTF.

As regards this clone: Gene labels here are mouse ones. CDR3: CASRGQGDTGQLYF. CDR3 DNA, as far as it was read: TGTGCCAGCAGGGGACAGGGGGACACCGGG. This rearrangement joins TRBV13-3 to TRBJ2-2, with 11 nucleotides matching TRBD1. With the read ending 4 residues before the CDR3 end, the germline J gene is used to fill in that end. The V gene end was trimmed by 5 bases and the J gene end by 3 bases; junction bases not matched to a gene: 0. Germline assignment: CDR1 NNHDY and CDR2 SYVADS. The CDR3 sequence is 14 residues long.

This clone was seen ten or more times. Mouse gene names apply. The CDR3 end is not reached by the read, which stops 4 residues before it; the germline J gene fills it in. The rearrangement links TRBV17 to TRBJ2-3; no clear D. CDR1 MNHDT and CDR2 YYDKIL come from the germline V gene. V was trimmed by 2 bases and J by 3 bases, leaving 6 bases between them. The CDR3 is 13 residues long. CDR3 DNA (partial): TGTGCTAGCAGTAGACAGCAAGCAGAA. It yields the protein CASSRQQAE. The entire CDR3 reads CASSRQQAETLYF. Full variable domain (outside the CDR3, taken from reference TRBV17 and TRBJ2-3): DTTVKQNPRYKLARVGKPVNLICSQTMNHDTMYWYQKKPNQAPKLLLFYYDKILNREADTFEKFQSSRPNNSFCSLYIGSAGLEYSAMYLCASSRQQAETLYFGSGTRLTVL.

In its sample, this clone was seen a few times. The gene names here belong to mouse. The CDR3 extends 4 residues past the end of the read, so its final part is completed from the germline J gene. The chain uses TRBV13-1 and TRBJ2-3; 9 bases are shared with TRBD2. J lost 0 bases, V lost 2 bases, and 1 base had no gene match. Germline loops: CDR1 NSHNY, CDR2 SYGAGN. CDR3 length: 15 amino acids. The chain's CDR3 is CASSEDWGSAETLYF. Partial CDR3 DNA: TGTGCCAGCAGTGAGGACTGGGGTAGTGCAGAA.

In the case of this clone: Each gene name is a mouse one. Sequencing ends 4 residues short of the CDR3 end; the germline J gene provides the rest. The same CDR3 arises from other DNA sequences in this sample as well. This chain uses TRBV13-1 with TRBJ2-7, with 13 bases that match TRBD2. The CDR3 totals 14 residues. J was trimmed by 2 bases and V by 5 bases; bases with no gene match: 1. From germline, CDR1 is NSHNY and CDR2 SYGAGN. Here the CDR3 reads CASRGTGGAYEQYF. The sequenced part of the CDR3 DNA is TGTGCCAGCAGAGGGACTGGGGGGGCCTAT.

This clone has just a few counts. Genes and germline are mouse. The read is 4 residues too short to cover the CDR3 end, so that end is filled in from the germline J gene. Other DNA sequences in the sample encode the same CDR3. The chain carries TRBV31 and TRBJ2-3; 11 bases are shared with TRBD2. Germline V gives CDR1 GKSSPN, CDR2 SITVG. Losses at the gene ends were 0 bases for V and 3 bases for J; bases not matched to a gene: 2. The CDR3 spans 15 residues. The sequenced part of the CDR3 DNA is TGTGCCTGGAGTCTACTGGGGGGGCGCGCAGAA. It specifies CAWSLLGGRAE. The full CDR3 reads CAWSLLGGRAETLYF.

This clone showed up just a few times. The gene symbols are mouse symbols. Read coverage stops 4 residues before the CDR3 terminus; the germline J gene supplies the remainder. The chain uses TRBV1 and TRBJ1-2; a possible D gene is TRBD1 (6 bases). Trimming left V 5 bases short and J 0 bases short, with 13 bases between. The CDR3 length is 15 residues. Germline values: CDR1 NSQYPW, CDR2 LRSPGD (reference sequence). The covered CDR3 bases are TGCACCTGCAGTAAAGATGGGACAACAAACTCC. Amino acid sequence: CTCSKDGTTNS. The full CDR3 sequence reads CTCSKDGTTNSDYTF.

In the case of this clone: The gene symbols are mouse symbols. Coverage ceases 4 residues before the CDR3 finishes, and the germline J gene fills in the end. The chain employs TRBV14 and TRBJ2-5; TRBD2 agrees at 8 bases. CDR1 is SGHDT, CDR2 FRDEAV, per germline. J was trimmed by 2 bases and V by 2 bases; bases with no gene match: 7. There are 16 residues in the CDR3. CDR3 amino acids: CASSLWGGSPQDTQYF. The DNA read from the CDR3 is TGTGCCAGCAGTTTGTGGGGGGGGAGCCCCCAAGAC.

This clone was seen only a few times. The genes and germline here are from mouse. The covered CDR3 bases are TGTGCCTGGAGTCCTAGCGGGGGGTATGCT. Translated: CAWSPSGGYA. The whole CDR3 is CAWSPSGGYAEQFF. This chain links TRBV31 with TRBJ2-1; TRBD2 is a possible D gene (6 bases). The read ends 4 residues before the CDR3 terminus; that terminus is restored from the germline J gene. Trimming shortened V by 1 base and J by 4 bases, and 11 bases separated the two germline ends. Germline V gene data show CDR1 as GKSSPN and CDR2 as SITVG. This CDR3 spans 14 amino acids.

About this clone: Mouse gene names and germline throughout. The read ends 4 residues shy of where the CDR3 ends; the end is completed using the germline J gene. The same CDR3 can be traced to other DNA sequences in this sample. The genes are TRBV31 and TRBJ1-2, with no clear D. Per the germline V gene, CDR1 is GKSSPN and CDR2 is SITVG. This CDR3 region has 13 residues. Trimming removed 1 base from V and 0 bases from J, with 6 bases in between. CDR3 amino acids: CAWSPSANSDYTF. The DNA read from the CDR3 is TGTGCCTGGAGTCCCAGTGCAAACTCC.

This clone has more than one count but fewer than ten. All gene names here are mouse names. Coverage ceases 3 residues before the CDR3 finishes, and the germline J gene fills in the end. The J gene is TRBJ1-6, the V gene TRBV2, with 7 bases that match TRBD1. TRBJ1-6 belongs to the ORF category, with a function that is uncertain. Per the germline V gene, CDR1 is LGHNA and CDR2 is YSYQKL. Trimming at V came to 0 bases and at J to 3 bases, leaving 2 bases not matched to a gene. The CDR3 runs 16 residues. CDR3 sequence reads: CASSQDGTVYNSPLYF. The covered CDR3 bases are TGTGCCAGCAGCCAAGATGGGACAGTCTATAATTCGCCC.

About this clone: Mouse gene names and germline throughout. The CDR3 end is not reached by the read, which stops 4 residues before it; the germline J gene fills it in. V and J are TRBV12-2 and TRBJ2-3; possibly TRBD2 for D (6 bases). The CDR3 has 16 residues. Germline V gives CDR1 SGHLS, CDR2 HYDKME. Trimming took off 0 bases at V and 0 bases at J, with 12 bases between the two ends. CDR3 in amino acids: CASSLELGTSAETLYF. CDR3 DNA, as far as it was read: TGTGCCAGCTCTCTCGAACTGGGCACTAGTGCAGAA.

This clone turned up a few times. Germline and genes: mouse. The read finishes 4 residues shy of the CDR3 end, and the germline J gene is used to complete it. V is TRBV31 and J is TRBJ2-2, with a weak D call TRBD1 (5 bases). The CDR3 runs 15 residues. The V gene lost 2 bases and the J gene lost 0 bases, with 10 bases spanning the gap. Germline CDR1 GKSSPN, CDR2 SITVG. The sequenced part of the CDR3 DNA is TGTGCCTGGAGTTCTCAACAGGCAAACACCGGG. Protein: CAWSSQQANTG. The full CDR3 protein is CAWSSQQANTGQLYF.

This clone was picked up a small number of times. Gene names and germline refer to mouse. The observed sequence ends 4 residues before the CDR3 terminus, with the missing tail filled in from the germline J gene. V and J are TRBV19 and TRBJ2-7; TRBD1 might be the D (5 bases). Germline V gene data show CDR1 as FNHDT and CDR2 as SITEND (reference sequence). This CDR3 comprises 13 residues. CDR3 region: CASSIPGRDEQYF. The part of the CDR3 DNA that was read is TGTGCCAGCAGTATTCCAGGGAGGGAT.

Worth noting for this clone: Gene and germline names: mouse. The CDR3 extends 4 residues past the end of the read, so its final part is completed from the germline J gene. The V gene is TRBV13-1, the J gene TRBJ1-1; weak D call: TRBD1 (6 bases). V was trimmed by 2 bases and J by 0 bases, leaving 11 bases between them. Germline lookup yields CDR1 NSHNY and CDR2 SYGAGN. This CDR3 has 15 residues. CDR3 DNA (partial): TGTGCCAGCAGTGACCCCCGGACAGCAAACACA. Protein sequence: CASSDPRTANT. The entire CDR3 protein reads CASSDPRTANTEVFF.

At least ten counts were recorded for this clone. Gene and germline names: mouse. The read gets to within 3 residues of the CDR3 end, and the germline J gene fills in the rest. The chain uses TRBV1 and TRBJ1-6; possibly TRBD1 for D (5 bases). TRBJ1-6 is recorded as an ORF, its role being uncertain. The V end lost 0 bases, the J end lost 8 bases, and 8 bases lay between the germline ends. The CDR3 has 14 amino acids. CDR1 and CDR2 (germline): NSQYPW, LRSPGD (reference sequence). The CDR3 is CTCSAEGGYSPLYF. The DNA read from the CDR3 is TGCACCTGCAGTGCAGAGGGGGGGTATTCGCCC.

Of note for this clone: Genes and germline are mouse. The CDR3 goes on 4 residues after the read ends, and that part is filled in from the germline J gene. This rearrangement joins TRBV29 to TRBJ2-5; TRBD2 agrees at 9 bases. J gave up 1 base and V 7 bases, and 3 bases lay outside the gene matches. Germline loops: CDR1 MSHET, CDR2 SYDVDS. The CDR3 spans 14 residues. The DNA read from the CDR3 is TGTGCTAGCATCAGACTGGGGGACCAAGAC. Translation: CASIRLGDQD. The CDR3, in full, reads CASIRLGDQDTQYF.

To note about this clone: Gene names are mouse gene names. Read coverage stops 4 residues before the CDR3 terminus; the germline J gene supplies the remainder. The genes are TRBV14 and TRBJ2-5; 9 bases agree with TRBD2. CDR1 and CDR2 from the germline V gene are SGHDT and FRDEAV. With V trimmed by 5 bases and J by 3 bases, 4 bases remained unmatched. This CDR3 has 14 amino acids. The CDR3 sequence: CASSPDWGQDTQYF. The DNA read from the CDR3 is TGTGCCAGCAGCCCTGACTGGGGGCAAGAC.

Points on this clone: All gene names here are mouse names. The read is 4 residues too short to cover the CDR3 end, so that end is filled in from the germline J gene. The rearrangement joins TRBV31 to TRBJ2-5; TRBD2 aligns across 8 bases. Per the germline V gene, CDR1 is GKSSPN and CDR2 is SITVG. The trim removed 2 bases at V and 3 bases at J, leaving 10 bases unmatched. The CDR3 has 16 residues. Incomplete CDR3 DNA: TGTGCCTGGAGTTTCCAGCGTGGGGGGGATCAAGAC. It is translated as CAWSFQRGGDQD. The full-length CDR3 reads as CAWSFQRGGDQDTQYF.

This clone was seen a few times. The genes are named according to mouse. Read data end 4 residues before the CDR3 end; the end is taken from the germline J gene. This chain connects TRBV19 to TRBJ2-7; 9 bases are shared with TRBD1. This CDR3 is 15 amino acids long. After removal of 4 bases from V and 0 bases from J, the junction contained 5 bases not matched to a gene. The germline CDR1 and CDR2 sequences are FNHDT and SITEND (reference sequence). The CDR3 bases that were read are TGTGCCAGCAGTCCACAGGGGGCGAGCTCCTAT. The encoded protein is CASSPQGASSY. The whole CDR3 sequence is CASSPQGASSYEQYF.

This clone was recorded many times. Gene names and germline refer to mouse. The read ends 4 residues before the CDR3 terminus; that terminus is restored from the germline J gene. Other DNA sequences in the sample encode the same CDR3. The chain couples TRBV1 to TRBJ2-5; 7 bases map to TRBD1. Germline V gene sequence: CDR1 NSQYPW, CDR2 LRSPGD (reference sequence). The trim removed 4 bases at V and 0 bases at J, leaving 1 base unmatched. This CDR3 contains 14 residues. The CDR3: CTCSGQGNQDTQYF. Incomplete CDR3 DNA: TGCACCTGCAGTGGACAGGGTAACCAAGAC.

Note on this clone: Mouse names are used for the genes. The read terminates 4 residues ahead of where the CDR3 ends, so the germline J gene completes it. The same CDR3 is also encoded by other DNA sequences in this sample. This sequence joins TRBV13-2 and TRBJ2-2; perhaps TRBD1 as D (5 bases). The CDR3 consists of 15 residues. The V end was cut by 0 bases, the J end by 2 bases, with 8 bases between. Germline V CDR1 and CDR2: NNHNN, SYGAGS (reference sequence). The DNA read from the CDR3 is TGTGCCAGCGGTGATGTCCCAGGGAACACCGGG. Its protein is CASGDVPGNTG. The full CDR3 sequence reads CASGDVPGNTGQLYF.